The next 26 T cell receptor beta chains were all read from a single sample in a study of T-cell reconstitution after alpha-beta-depleted transplantation in children. Unique molecular identifiers featured in how the TCRbeta library was prepared. TCRdb called the PCR reads again in MiXCR, with one record for every CDR3 protein. The sample lists about 200,000 distinct CDR3 sequences; approximately 15% were seen once. Sequences were derived from PBMCs, mostly from graft donor cells, sampled 360 days after TCRalphabeta/CD19-depleted stem cell transplant. Receptor source: a male patient aged 2-10 years who had a stem cell transplant for acute lymphoblastic leukemia, so the T cells may come from the graft donor.

This clonotype was seen more than once but under ten times. This chain uses TRBV27 with TRBJ1-5, with TRBD1 as a possible D gene (5 bases). V lost 2 bases, J lost 0 bases, and 8 bases lay in between. The CDR3 is 15 amino acids. From germline, CDR1 is MNHEY and CDR2 SMNVEV (reference sequence). CDR3 in DNA: TGTGCCAGCAGTTTAAGGGGTTATAGCAATCAGCCCCAGCATTTT. Residues: CASSLRGYSNQPQHF.

This clonotype has ten or more counts. The CDR3 is CASSSHPAARGQVDTQYF. The CDR3 DNA follows: TGTGCCAGCAGCTCGCACCCGGCCGCCCGGGGCCAGGTAGATACGCAGTATTTT. The chain recombines TRBV11-2 with TRBJ2-3; D might be TRBD1 or TRBD2, each matching 5 bases. Germline assignment: CDR1 SGHAT and CDR2 FQNNGV. Trimming left V 4 bases short and J 5 bases short, with 25 bases between. The CDR3 spans 18 residues. Full variable domain (missing parts from reference TRBV11-2 and TRBJ2-3): EAGVAQSPRYKIIEKRQSVAFWCNPISGHATLYWYQQILGQGPKLLIQFQNNGVVDDSQLPKDRFSAERLKGVDSTLKIQPAKLEDSAVYLCASSSHPAARGQVDTQYFGPGTRLTVL.

CDR3 loop: CASSRGGFSETQYF. The CDR3 nucleotides are TGTGCCAGCAGCCGAGGGGGGTTTTCGGAGACCCAGTACTTC. The chain uses TRBV6-1 and TRBJ2-5; D may be TRBD1 or TRBD2 (6 bases each). CDR3 length: 14 amino acids. V gave up 6 bases and J gave up 5 bases, with 16 bases separating them. Germline V CDR1 and CDR2: MNHNS, SASEGT.

This clonotype has only a few counts. This chain uses TRBV13 with TRBJ2-3; the D is unclear. Trimming removed 2 bases from V and 1 base from J, with 16 bases in between. The CDR3 has 17 amino acids. In germline, CDR1 is PRHDT, CDR2 FYEKMQ (reference sequence). CDR3 loop: CASSLSHLPWGTDTQYF. CDR3 nucleotides: TGTGCCAGCAGCTTATCTCACTTGCCATGGGGCACAGATACGCAGTATTTT.

The chain carries TRBV5-6 and TRBJ2-5; D is perhaps TRBD2 (5 bases). Trimming took off 1 base at V and 2 bases at J, with 15 bases between the two ends. Germline V gives CDR1 SGHDT, CDR2 YYEEEE. This CDR3 region has 16 residues. This chain's CDR3 is CASSLRWASLQETQYF. As DNA, the CDR3 is TGTGCCAGCAGCTTGAGATGGGCTAGCCTGCAAGAGACCCAGTACTTC. The full variable domain, completed using reference TRBV5-6 and TRBJ2-5, is DAGVTQSPTHLIKTRGQQVTLRCSPKSGHDTVSWYQQALGQGPQFIFQYYEEEERQRGNFPDRFSGHQFPNYSSELNVNALLLGDSALYLCASSLRWASLQETQYFGPGTRLLVL.

V is TRBV28 and J is TRBJ2-7; 8 bases line up with TRBD1. Germline CDR1 and CDR2: MDHEN and SYDVKM. This CDR3 has 16 amino acids. The J segment lost 2 bases and the V segment lost 4 bases, leaving 10 bases of the junction unmatched. The CDR3 coding sequence is TGTGCCAGCAGTTCGCACGATCGGACAGGGACCTACGAGCAGTACTTC. Translated, it gives CASSSHDRTGTYEQYF.

This clonotype came up a few times. The rearrangement uses TRBV3-1 and TRBJ2-1, with TRBD2 matching 7 bases. The CDR3 is 17 amino acids. Germline V gives CDR1 LGHDT, CDR2 YNNKEL (reference sequence). V dropped 0 bases and J dropped 4; count of bases not matched to a gene: 9. The CDR3 DNA reads TGTGCCAGCAGCCAAGACTCTGCGGGACTAAGGTACAATGAGCAGTTCTTC. Protein: CASSQDSAGLRYNEQFF.

This clonotype came up a few times. J is TRBJ2-5 and V is TRBV12-3 or TRBV12-4, with no clear D. This CDR3 spans 13 amino acids. Trimming stripped 5 bases from V and 1 base from J, with 8 bases between. The CDR3 nucleotides read TGTGCCAGCAGTCCGACACCCCAAGAGACCCAGTACTTC. Encoded protein: CASSPTPQETQYF.

In its sample, this clonotype was seen a few times. The rearrangement uses TRBV12-3 or TRBV12-4 and TRBJ2-4; maybe TRBD2 (5 bases). Trimming stripped 8 bases from V and 8 bases from J, with 19 bases between. The CDR3 runs to 14 residues. The CDR3 region is CASGSREGLDIQYF. CDR3 in DNA: TGTGCCAGCGGGAGTCGCGAAGGTCTAGACATTCAGTACTTC.

This chain uses TRBV20-1 with TRBJ2-5, with D unclear. Germline values: CDR1 DFQATT, CDR2 SNEGSKA (reference sequence). The V gene lost 1 base and the J gene lost 3 bases, with 9 bases spanning the gap. The CDR3 runs to 13 residues. In DNA, the CDR3 is TGCAGTGCTAGAGGGAAAACGGAAGAGACCCAGTACTTC. Its translation is CSARGKTEETQYF.

This clonotype was counted a few times. The V and J genes are TRBV4-3 and TRBJ2-1; TRBD2 aligns across 11 bases. Looked up from germline, CDR1 is LGHNA and CDR2 is YSLEER. After removal of 4 bases from V and 6 bases from J, the junction contained 8 bases not matched to a gene. The CDR3 contains 16 residues. For the CDR3, the DNA is TGCGCCAGCAGCCGAGATAGCGGGGGGGCTCGCAATGAGCAGTTCTTC. Protein sequence: CASSRDSGGARNEQFF.

This clonotype was recorded a few times. The chain joins TRBV6-2 or TRBV6-3 to TRBJ2-7; D remains ambiguous. There are 10 residues in the CDR3. With 11 bases removed from V and 2 bases from J, the gap between germline ends came to 7 bases. The germline gives CDR1 MNHEY, CDR2 SVGEGT. The CDR3 here is CAGEAYEQYF. The CDR3 nucleotides read TGTGCCGGAGAGGCCTACGAGCAGTACTTC.

The chain employs TRBV12-3 or TRBV12-4 and TRBJ2-5, with a tentative D call TRBD2 (5 bases). V lost 2 bases to trimming and J lost 2 bases, with 15 bases between them. The CDR3 spans 16 residues. CDR3 DNA sequence: TGTGCCAGCAGTTTAATCAGCGGCTACCGGCAAGAGACCCAGTACTTC. It codes for CASSLISGYRQETQYF.

The rearrangement uses TRBV20-1 and TRBJ2-2; 10 nucleotides line up with TRBD1. V lost 1 base and J lost 4; bases outside the gene matches: 3. The V gene's germline CDR1 is DFQATT and CDR2 SNEGSKA (reference sequence). The CDR3 sequence is 15 residues long. The CDR3 reads CSARVGTGVTGELFF. In DNA, the CDR3 is TGCAGTGCTAGAGTAGGGACAGGGGTCACCGGGGAGCTGTTTTTT.

The chain carries TRBV3-1 and TRBJ2-2; D gene uncertain. Germline V gives CDR1 LGHDT, CDR2 YNNKEL (reference sequence). This CDR3 region has 15 residues. V lost 1 base and J 4 bases, leaving 10 bases between the germline ends. This CDR3 reads CASSQGQEITGELFF. In DNA, the CDR3 is TGTGCCAGCAGCCAAGGGCAGGAGATCACCGGGGAGCTGTTTTTT.

The V call is TRBV4-3, the J call TRBJ2-1, with D hard to call. The germline V and J ends were trimmed by 0 bases and 7 bases, with 10 bases remaining between them. CDR1 and CDR2 (germline): LGHNA, YSLEER. The CDR3 consists of 14 residues. CDR3 sequence reads: CASSQEILGNEQFF. CDR3 sequence (DNA): TGCGCCAGCAGCCAAGAAATTCTGGGGAATGAGCAGTTCTTC.

This clonotype was picked up a small number of times. V is TRBV20-1 and J is TRBJ2-2; tentative D call: TRBD1 (5 bases). CDR1 and CDR2 from the germline V gene are DFQATT and SNEGSKA (reference sequence). The V gene lost 2 bases and the J gene lost 0 bases, with 13 bases spanning the gap. The CDR3 is made up of 16 amino acids. The CDR3 loop reads CSARTARAPNTGELFF. CDR3 nucleotide sequence: TGCAGTGCTAGAACGGCCAGGGCGCCGAACACCGGGGAGCTGTTTTTT.

This clonotype was detected ten times or more. The chain joins TRBV21-1 to TRBJ1-5; whether TRBD1, the table's D call, matches the DNA was not checked. TRBV21-1 is an annotated pseudogene. The CDR3 loop spans 16 amino acids. The CDR3 nucleotides are TGTGCCAGCAGCAAAGGGCGACAGATTAGCAATCAGCCCCAGCATTTT. Translating it yields CASSKGRQISNQPQHF.

This clonotype was detected many times. The V call is TRBV12-3 or TRBV12-4, the J call TRBJ2-1; possible D gene TRBD2, 5 bases. This CDR3 comprises 17 residues. Trimming took off 3 bases at V and 7 bases at J, with 22 bases between the two ends. DNA of the CDR3: TGTGCCAGCAGTTTTTCCCGAGCGAGGGTTATTGGGAATGAGCAGTTCTTC. Residues: CASSFSRARVIGNEQFF.

The chain joins TRBV12-3 or TRBV12-4 to TRBJ2-5; 8 bases are a match to TRBD2. The V segment lost 5 bases and the J segment 7 bases; nucleotides outside the gene matches: 6. CDR3 length: 13 residues. The CDR3 DNA reads as TGTGCCAGCAGTCTTACACGGGAGGGGACCCAGTACTTC. Amino acid sequence: CASSLTREGTQYF.

This clonotype has only a few counts. V is TRBV28 and J is TRBJ2-1; 7 nucleotides agree with TRBD2. The CDR3 sequence is 15 residues long. The J segment lost 6 bases and the V segment lost 2 bases, leaving 7 bases of the junction unmatched. CDR1 is MDHEN, CDR2 SYDVKM, per germline. CDR3 sequence (DNA): TGTGCCAGCAGTTTACGCCTCACTAGCGTCAATGAGCAGTTCTTC. Translated, it gives CASSLRLTSVNEQFF.

The chain employs TRBV3-1 and TRBJ2-5; 10 bases agree with TRBD2. The trim removed 7 bases at V and 4 bases at J, leaving 6 bases unmatched. Germline lookup yields CDR1 LGHDT and CDR2 YNNKEL (reference sequence). This CDR3 contains 14 residues. The CDR3 loop reads CASTLAGDGETQYF. For the CDR3, the DNA is TGTGCCAGCACCCTAGCGGGGGACGGAGAGACCCAGTACTTC.

This clonotype was seen a handful of times. This chain joins TRBV3-1 and TRBJ2-7; D call uncertain. The CDR3 has 14 amino acids. The germline V gene has CDR1 LGHDT and CDR2 YNNKEL (reference sequence). Between the trimmed V and J ends, which lost 3 bases and 4 bases, there was a span of 13 bases. The CDR3 protein is CASSQLLNSYEQYF. Here the CDR3 DNA reads TGTGCCAGCAGCCAGCTGCTAAACAGTTACGAGCAGTACTTC.

There are many counts of this clonotype. The chain links TRBV15 to TRBJ1-5; 8 nucleotides line up with TRBD1. Germline V gene data show CDR1 as LNHNV and CDR2 as YYDKDF (reference sequence). Germline trimming cut 5 bases from V and 7 bases from J; bases unmatched to any gene: 7. CDR3 length equals 14 residues. The chain's CDR3 is CATSGGQGRQPQHF. In nucleotides, the CDR3 is TGTGCCACCAGCGGTGGACAGGGTCGACAGCCCCAGCATTTT.

The table lists this clonotype with a few counts. The chain carries TRBV10-3 and TRBJ2-3; tentative D call: TRBD2 (6 bases). The germline V gene has CDR1 ENHRY and CDR2 SYGVKD. V shed 5 bases and J shed 4 bases, with 16 bases lying between them. This CDR3 has 15 residues. This CDR3 is CAISQLSGVADTQYF. In DNA, the CDR3 is TGTGCCATCAGTCAACTCTCGGGGGTCGCAGATACGCAGTATTTT.

The chain joins TRBV7-8 to TRBJ1-3; 7 bases fit TRBD1. This CDR3 is 15 amino acids long. The germline gives CDR1 SGHVS, CDR2 FQNEAQ. J lost 4 bases, V lost 0 bases, and 3 bases had no gene match. The CDR3 loop is CASSLAPRGGNTIYF. CDR3 bases: TGTGCCAGCAGCTTAGCGCCCAGGGGGGGAAACACCATATATTTT.